A selection of T cell receptor beta chains follows, all from one sample in a study of T cells in Graves' hyperthyroidism and ophthalmopathy. TCRdb called the multiplex PCR reads again in MiXCR, with one record for every CDR3 protein. This sample yields 640,000 or so distinct CDR3 sequences, of which 14% are seen a single time; approximately 6.4% belongs to the top ten. Sequenced: blood. The receptor set was obtained from a woman aged 18 to 35 with Graves' ophthalmopathy. Both conserved end residues are part of each CDR3. The D gene is left open where the match is weak. A clone size is listed for some rows: how often the clone was seen (once, few, many), or a class if it is expanded.

D	V	size	J	DNA	CDR3
TRBD1	TRBV7-9	many	TRBJ1-1	TGTGCCAGCAGCTCAACTCAGACAGGGATGAACACTGAAGCTTTCTTT	CASSSTQTGMNTEAFF
NA	TRBV6-1	NA	TRBJ2-3	TGTGCCAGCAGCGACAGACCGAGCAATCAGCCCCAGTATTTT	CASSDRPSNQPQYF
NA	TRBV12-3/TRBV12-4	many	TRBJ2-7	TGTGCCAGCAGTTTGGGGCGGAGGGGCTACGAGCAGTACTTC	CASSLGRRGYEQYF
NA	TRBV28	many	TRBJ2-5	TGTGCCAGCAGGCTTCCTCTTGGGACCCAGTACTTC	CASRLPLGTQYF
NA	TRBV27	many	TRBJ2-7	TGTGCCAGCAGTTTAGGGGCCAGGGGCGCGGGCGAGCAGTACTTC	CASSLGARGAGEQYF
NA	TRBV7-9	few	TRBJ1-5	TGTGCCAGCAGCGCTCCGGGGGCGAGCAATCAGCCCCAGCATTTT	CASSAPGASNQPQHF
TRBD2	TRBV6-1	few	TRBJ2-1	TGTGCCAGCAGTGAAACCCTAGCGGGAGGACCCTACAATGAGCAGTTCTTC	CASSETLAGGPYNEQFF
NA	TRBV4-3	NA	TRBJ2-1	TGCGCCAGCAGTGAGCCCGGCGGAGGGGGGGGATACAATGAGCAGTTCTTC	CASSEPGGGGGYNEQFF
NA	TRBV7-9	NA	TRBJ2-5	TGTGCCAGCAGCCGCGTCGGAGGAGGCGAGACCCAGTACTTC	CASSRVGGGETQYF
TRBD1	TRBV5-1	many	TRBJ2-3	TGCGCCAGCAGCTTGGATCAGGGGGCCGGCACAGATACGCAGTATTTT	CASSLDQGAGTDTQYF
TRBD2	TRBV2	many	TRBJ2-1	TGTGCCAGCAGTGTTCTAGCGGGAGAGGATGAGCAGTTCTTC	CASSVLAGEDEQFF
TRBD2	TRBV19	NA	TRBJ2-3	TGTGCCAGTAGTGGCCCCGTACCTCCCCCTAGGCGGGAGAACACAGATACGCAGTATTTT	CASSGPVPPPRRENTDTQYF
NA	TRBV29-1	NA	TRBJ2-2	TGCAGCGTTGAAGAATTTCCGAACACCGGGGAGCTGTTTTTT	CSVEEFPNTGELFF
NA	TRBV27	many	TRBJ2-2	TGTGCCAGCGGAAACCTACTAGGAACCGGGGAGCTGTTTTTT	CASGNLLGTGELFF
TRBD1	TRBV24-1	few	TRBJ1-2	TGTGCCACCAGTGATCCACAGGGGGCCGGGGGCTACACCTTC	CATSDPQGAGGYTF
NA	TRBV28	many	TRBJ1-2	TGTGCCAGCACCAGGGGCAGGCGGCCACTCTATGGCTACACCTTC	CASTRGRRPLYGYTF
NA	TRBV11-3	few	TRBJ2-2	TGTGCCAGCAGCCCCGAATACATGAACACCGGGGAGCTGTTTTTT	CASSPEYMNTGELFF
TRBD2	TRBV25-1	NA	TRBJ2-1	TGTGCCAGCAGTGAGGGACTAGCGGGAGAGGCCTACAATGAGCAGTTCTTC	CASSEGLAGEAYNEQFF
TRBD1	TRBV7-8	many	TRBJ1-1	TGTGCCAGCAGCTCAACAGGGGGCGCGTACACTGAAGCTTTCTTT	CASSSTGGAYTEAFF
NA	TRBV20-1	many	TRBJ2-1	TGCAGTGCTAGAGGTTGGGACTCCTACAATGAGCAGTTCTTC	CSARGWDSYNEQFF
NA	TRBV4-2	few	TRBJ1-1	TGTGCCAGCAGCCAGACAAGGGGGAACATGAACACTGAAGCTTTCTTT	CASSQTRGNMNTEAFF